Shown below are 5 T cell receptor beta chains from a single sample sequenced in a study of cytomegalovirus exposure and HLA in healthy donors. Researchers ran the PCR with 60 Vbeta and 13 Jbeta primers. Sequencing used immunoSEQ multiplex PCR; TCRdb keeps in-frame clones, though not all of them. This table has about 200,000 clones, more than 65% appearing once. The sample was PBMCs. These receptor sequences come from a man aged 50-60 years in good health and CMV-seronegative.

The chain links TRBV7-3 to TRBJ2-1, with TRBD2 matching 9 bases. Germline trimming cut 0 bases from V and 3 bases from J; bases unmatched to any gene: 3. The CDR3 is 16 amino acids. Germline V gene sequence: CDR1 SGHTA, CDR2 FQGTGA. In DNA, the CDR3 is TGTGCCAGCAGCTTAACGCGGGGGGGGGTCTACAATGAGCAGTTCTTC. It encodes CASSLTRGGVYNEQFF.

The chain has TRBV27 and TRBJ2-5; the match to TRBD1 covers 11 bases. The J call may be wrong; the DNA end is better matched by TRBJ2-7. Looked up from germline, CDR1 is MNHEY and CDR2 is SMNVEV (reference sequence). CDR3 length: 18 amino acids. In nucleotides, the CDR3 is TGTGCCAGCAGCAATATGCCCCTCCGGGACAGGGGGGTCCACGAGCAGTACTTC. Translated: CASSNMPLRDRGVHEQYF.

The genes are TRBV7-8 and TRBJ2-7; possible D gene TRBD2, 5 bases. Per the germline V gene, CDR1 is SGHVS and CDR2 is FQNEAQ. The CDR3 consists of 15 residues. Trimming stripped 1 base from V and 2 bases from J, with 12 bases between. The CDR3 bases are TGTGCCAGCAGCTTAGGCCTCCGAGGGACCTACGAGCAGTACTTC. It yields the protein CASSLGLRGTYEQYF.

The rearrangement uses TRBV19 and TRBJ2-1, with 8 positions matching TRBD1. Losses at the gene ends were 5 bases for V and 2 bases for J; bases not matched to a gene: 2. Germline V gene sequence: CDR1 LNHDA, CDR2 SQIVND (reference sequence). The CDR3 is 14 residues long. The CDR3 here is CASSPGQAYNEQFF. The CDR3 DNA reads TGTGCCAGTAGTCCGGGACAGGCCTACAATGAGCAGTTCTTC.

The gene calls are TRBV21-1 and TRBJ2-5; the D call TRBD1 from the table was never checked on the DNA. TRBV21-1 is listed as a pseudogene. This CDR3 is 14 amino acids long. In DNA, the CDR3 is TGTGCCAGCAGCAAGGCAGGGGAGAGGGAGACCCAGTACTTC. Protein sequence: CASSKAGERETQYF.